This paragraph covers one T cell receptor (beta chain) sequence. The sample originates from a study of blood T cell repertoires in COVID-19. Methods used by the authors: Nucleated cell counts were estimated from reference gene primer amplification. Libraries were prepared by immunoSEQ multiplex PCR; TCRdb keeps only in-frame clonotypes and omits some of them. V, J and clone size are those of that table, while D and trimming were read from the DNA. The sample carries a few hundred thousand clones, roughly 80% recorded once. The CDR3 is 14 residues long. Germline lookup yields CDR1 SGHNT and CDR2 YYREEE (reference sequence). After removal of 3 bases from V and 3 bases from J, the junction contained 6 bases not matched to a gene.

This receptor was taken from a woman of 80 years or more with acute or convalescent COVID-19. The specimen sequenced was peripheral blood. This chain connects TRBV5-4 to TRBJ2-7; 7 nucleotides align to TRBD1. The CDR3, as DNA: TGTGCCAGCAGCTCCCGACAGGGAGTCTACGAGCAGTACTTC. The encoded protein is CASSSRQGVYEQYF.